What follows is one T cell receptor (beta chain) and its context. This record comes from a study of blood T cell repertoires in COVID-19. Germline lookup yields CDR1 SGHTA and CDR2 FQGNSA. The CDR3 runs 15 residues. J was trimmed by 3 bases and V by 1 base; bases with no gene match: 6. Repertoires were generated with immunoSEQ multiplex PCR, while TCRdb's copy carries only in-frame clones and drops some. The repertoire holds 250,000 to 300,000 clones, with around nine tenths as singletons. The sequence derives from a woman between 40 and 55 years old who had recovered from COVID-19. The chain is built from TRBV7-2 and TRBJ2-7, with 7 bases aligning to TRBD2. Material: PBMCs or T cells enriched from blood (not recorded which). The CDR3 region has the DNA TGTGCCAGCAGCTTAGGGGGGACTACTCTCTACGAGCAGTACTTC. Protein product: CASSLGGTTLYEQYF.